The source of this TCR beta chain is a study of CD8 T cells in Susac syndrome. On the study more broadly: Within the sequenced Susac syndrome patient group, more than 5 exhibited active disease and about eight were in remission. Study results and caveats: The CD4+ T cell repertoires from Susac syndrome exhibited no clonal expansion.

For this clonotype: What it binds is unknown.

RNA amounts of about 0.5 to 1 ug underwent reverse transcription with random hexamers. With immunoSEQ multiplex PCR, TCR beta CDR3 was amplified across 54 Vbeta and 13 Jbeta. TCRdb reprocessed the immunoSEQ multiplex PCR reads via MiXCR and lists one record per CDR3 protein. The repertoire includes approximately 180,000 distinct CDR3 sequences, about 95% of them detected once, and 0.099% sits in the top ten. CDR3 length equals 16 residues. This chain joins TRBV21-1 and TRBJ1-4. TRBV21-1 is given as a pseudogene. This clonotype was obtained from a human donor with Susac syndrome. Sequenced input: CD4+ T cells from PBMCs. The CDR3 nucleotides read TGTGCCAGCAGCAAAGATCGGACCAGAATAAATGAAAAACTGTTTTTT. Translated, it gives CASSKDRTRINEKLFF.